Sequencing of this T cell receptor (beta chain) was carried out in a study of T-cell reconstitution after alpha-beta-depleted transplantation in children. General study points: As was reported, about two months after transplant, alpha-beta T cells came from several hundred expanded graft clones.

Using unique molecular identifiers, the investigators prepared the TCRbeta library. TCRdb analysed the PCR reads with MiXCR anew, one entry per CDR3 protein. The sample lists about 900,000 distinct CDR3 sequences; 25% to 35% were seen once. About this clonotype itself: What it binds is not known.

V was cut by 1 base and J by 3 bases, with 18 bases left in between. CDR3 length equals 17 residues. Germline loops: CDR1 MDHEN, CDR2 SYDVKM. This specimen was PBMCs, mostly from graft donor cells, taken 360 days after TCRalphabeta/CD19-depleted stem cell transplant. The receptor was isolated from a boy under three years old who had a stem cell transplant for SCID, so the T cells may come from the graft donor. The chain recombines TRBV28 with TRBJ1-2, with D hard to call. The CDR3 DNA follows: TGTGCCAGCAGTTTATACCAAGACGACACGGGGTACTATGGCTACACCTTC. Its translation is CASSLYQDDTGYYGYTF.